These T cell receptor beta chains were read from a single sample in a study of T-cell memory formation after mild COVID-19. Each CDR3 protein is one row after TCRdb ran MiXCR on the 5' RACE reads. The sample includes tens of thousands of distinct CDR3 sequences, approximately 13% of them seen just once. The sample consisted of PBMCs or a T cell subset sorted from them (not recorded which). The receptors derive from an adult woman who had mild COVID-19 (a few samples of this study predate the infection). Cell type and time point are not known. CDR3s include the opening cysteine and the closing phenylalanine or tryptophan.

TRBV24-1	TRBJ2-5	CATSETTFQETQYF
TRBV20-1	TRBJ1-5	CSALDSFSNQPQHF
TRBV4-2	TRBJ2-1	CASSGRGPNEQFF
TRBV19	TRBJ1-1	CASSIGGANTEAFF
TRBV7-8	TRBJ2-1	CASSLYHTYNEQFF
TRBV20-1	TRBJ2-3	CSARVAPRADTQYF
TRBV12-3/TRBV12-4	TRBJ2-1	CASSFITGYNEQFF
TRBV4-3	TRBJ2-1	CASSPTDILGNEQFF
TRBV7-6	TRBJ2-2	CASSDGGATGELFF
TRBV13	TRBJ2-2	CASTIDSARVNTGELFF
TRBV20-1	TRBJ2-2	CSARKLAGDGELFF
TRBV15	TRBJ2-5	CATSRELRDRGGETQYF
TRBV14	TRBJ1-1	CASSVRGWDRNTEAFF
TRBV7-6	TRBJ2-1	CASSLYELGAGIYNEQFF
TRBV28	TRBJ2-1	CASLSGTGGVYEQFF
TRBV7-9	TRBJ2-7	CASSSLNLLAGVAYEQYF
TRBV6-6	TRBJ1-5	CASFAGSNQPQHF
TRBV5-6	TRBJ1-2	CASSFGTFYGYTF
TRBV7-8	TRBJ2-5	CASSPFLRGAEETQYF
TRBV6-1	TRBJ2-1	CASSVSGGSYNEQFF
TRBV18	TRBJ1-1	CASSPTGTGGIEAFF
TRBV5-1	TRBJ1-3	CASSLEYQGYGNTIYF
TRBV20-1	TRBJ2-3	CSARGESAITSTDTQYF
TRBV4-1	TRBJ2-5	CASSQDVAVETQYF
TRBV4-2	TRBJ2-1	CASSQFGAEDNEQFF
TRBV20-1	TRBJ2-7	CSARRTRDRDVYEQYF
TRBV11-1	TRBJ2-7	CASSADNSYEQYF
TRBV5-1	TRBJ2-1	CASSLETGGTEQFF
TRBV20-1	TRBJ2-7	CSASGPSGRANEQYF
TRBV6-5	TRBJ2-5	CASRDRPGQNQETQYF
TRBV29-1	TRBJ2-3	CSVESWTSGIESSTDTQYF
TRBV4-2	TRBJ2-7	CASSQLAGGHEQYF
TRBV7-9	TRBJ1-4	CASSLAANEKLFF
TRBV6-2/TRBV6-3	TRBJ2-3	CASSWGTPDRSTDTQYF
TRBV30	TRBJ2-1	CAWSGGYSSYNEQFF
TRBV9	TRBJ2-3	CASSVSRDRPSTDTQYF
TRBV29-1	TRBJ1-2	CSVEWTGTRYGYTF
TRBV24-1	TRBJ2-7	CATSVSTEQYF
TRBV4-2	TRBJ2-1	CASSQDPGVDYNEQFF
TRBV27	TRBJ1-5	CASSLGQNSNQPQHF
TRBV7-2	TRBJ2-5	CASSLLVSGGLETQYF
TRBV2	TRBJ1-2	CASSEARQGWGGYTF
TRBV6-1	TRBJ2-4	CASSESRDRVPRGGIQYF
TRBV29-1	TRBJ2-1	CSGGLAGGYGNEQFF
TRBV27	TRBJ2-7	CASSSGYEQYF
TRBV7-9	TRBJ2-7	CASSSATGFDEQYF
TRBV7-9	TRBJ2-1	CASSLIPEGMFF
TRBV6-5	TRBJ2-3	CASSELGLAAADTQYF
TRBV2	TRBJ2-1	CASSPGASYNEQFF
TRBV7-9	TRBJ2-2	CASSFKPETGELFF
TRBV27	TRBJ1-5	CATETVYSNQPQHF
TRBV11-3	TRBJ2-1	CASSLGGVTYNEQFF